The 25 T cell receptor beta chains in this list originate from one sample, sequenced in a study of identical twins. TCRdb analysed the 5' RACE reads with MiXCR anew, one entry per CDR3 protein. The sample yields hundreds of thousands of distinct CDR3 sequences, more than 6.5% seen once. The same sample was also used in a study of yellow fever vaccine responses in identical twins.

Sequencing was carried out using memory (CD45RO+) T cells sorted from blood. The receptors here all came from a woman aged 18-29 years in good health.

This clonotype was counted at least ten times. The chain combines TRBV29-1 with TRBJ2-6; no clear D gene. Germline CDR1 SQVTM, CDR2 ANQGSEA. The CDR3 is 13 amino acids. The V gene lost 7 bases and the J gene lost 3 bases, with 10 bases spanning the gap. The CDR3 region has the DNA TGCAGCGCCCAGTTCAGTGGGGCCAACGTCCTGACTTTC. It encodes CSAQFSGANVLTF.

In this sample, this clonotype turned up a few times. This chain uses TRBV5-1 with TRBJ2-3; a possible D gene is TRBD2 (5 bases). The CDR3 runs to 14 residues. Between the trimmed V and J ends, which lost 3 bases and 1 base, there was a span of 9 bases. Germline V gene lookup returns CDR1 SGHRS and CDR2 YFSETQ. The CDR3 DNA sequence: TGCGCCAGCAGCTCGGACTCGGGCACAGATACGCAGTATTTT. Translation: CASSSDSGTDTQYF.

This sequence joins TRBV14 and TRBJ2-7; tentatively, D is TRBD1 (5 bases). Germline assignment: CDR1 SGHDN and CDR2 FVKESK. The V and J ends lost 4 bases and 5 bases respectively, with 15 bases between them. CDR3 length: 14 amino acids. The CDR3 region is CASSPRRQTDEQYF. Here the CDR3 DNA reads TGTGCCAGCAGCCCTAGAAGACAGACAGACGAGCAGTACTTC.

This clonotype was seen ten or more times. The chain carries TRBV6-5 and TRBJ2-3; 9 bases fit TRBD1. Per germline, CDR1 MNHEY and CDR2 SVGAGI. The CDR3 is made up of 17 amino acids. The V and J ends lost 2 bases and 2 bases, in that order; junction bases with no gene match: 8. The CDR3: CASSYRTGALSTDTQYF. The CDR3 DNA follows: TGTGCCAGCAGTTACAGGACAGGGGCCCTATCCACAGATACGCAGTATTTT.

This clonotype came up many times. The genes are TRBV5-1 and TRBJ2-5; D unclear. The V gene lost 0 bases and the J gene lost 2 bases, with 11 bases spanning the gap. Germline V gene lookup returns CDR1 SGHRS and CDR2 YFSETQ. The CDR3 is 15 residues long. The CDR3 DNA reads as TGCGCCAGCAGCTTGGGGTCCGGCCTACAAGAGACCCAGTACTTC. The encoded protein is CASSLGSGLQETQYF.

This clonotype was seen repeatedly, ten times or more. This sequence joins TRBV28 and TRBJ2-1, with D unclear. The CDR3 consists of 14 residues. V was clipped by 1 base and J by 6 bases, with 10 bases between them. CDR1 and CDR2 from the germline V gene are MDHEN and SYDVKM. CDR3 in amino acids: CASSLSGRSNEQFF. CDR3 bases: TGTGCCAGCAGTTTATCGGGCAGGTCCAATGAGCAGTTCTTC.

This clonotype has only a few counts. The junction departs from germline at one end; a sequencing error may be responsible. J is TRBJ2-1 and V is TRBV6-2 or TRBV6-3, with D unclear. Germline CDR1 reads MNHEY; CDR2 reads SVGEGT. There are 14 residues in the CDR3. CDR3 coding DNA: TGTGCCAGCAGTAACTCGGACGACTACAATGAGCAGTTCTTC. Translated: CASSNSDDYNEQFF.

Of note for this clonotype: Mismatch with germline at one junction end may stem from a read error. The chain recombines TRBV9 with TRBJ2-1; D is unresolved. Germline CDR1 SGDLS, CDR2 YYNGEE. CDR3 length: 15 residues. The CDR3 DNA reads as TGTGCCAGCGGCGTAGGCGTGGGCGAGTACAATGAGCAGTTCTTC. Residues: CASGVGVGEYNEQFF.

The chain recombines TRBV9 with TRBJ2-1, with TRBD2 identical over 10 bases. Unmatched junction bases numbered 4, after V lost 0 bases and J lost 4 bases. Germline CDR1 reads SGDLS; CDR2 reads YYNGEE. The CDR3 consists of 16 residues. CDR3 region: CASSVALAGEYNEQFF. The CDR3 bases are TGTGCCAGCAGCGTAGCTCTAGCGGGAGAATACAATGAGCAGTTCTTC. Based on the CDR3 plus reference TRBV9 and TRBJ2-1, the full variable domain is DSGVTQTPKHLITATGQRVTLRCSPRSGDLSVYWYQQSLDQGLQFLIQYYNGEERAKGNILERFSAQQFPDLHSELNLSSLELGDSALYFCASSVALAGEYNEQFFGPGTRLTVL.

The chain recombines TRBV20-1 with TRBJ2-7; weak D call: TRBD2 (5 bases). Germline V gene data show CDR1 as DFQATT and CDR2 as SNEGSKA (reference sequence). Trimming cost V 4 bases and J 4 bases, with 17 bases left between them. This CDR3 is built from 14 residues. Written as DNA, the CDR3 is TGCAGTGCTAAAGGAGGCGGAAATCTTTACGAGCAGTACTTC. The encoded protein is CSAKGGGNLYEQYF.

This clonotype has ten or more counts. CDR3 region: CSAEGTVGYGYTF. DNA of the CDR3: TGCAGTGCAGAAGGGACAGTAGGCTATGGCTACACCTTC. The rearrangement uses TRBV20-1 and TRBJ1-2, with 7 bases identical to TRBD1. CDR3 length: 13 amino acids. Germline CDR1 is DFQATT and CDR2 is SNEGSKA (reference sequence). With V trimmed by 6 bases and J by 4 bases, 8 bases remained unmatched.

This clonotype has more than one count but fewer than ten. The chain joins TRBV2 to TRBJ2-7; no reliable D call. The V and J ends lost 6 bases and 5 bases respectively, with 17 bases between them. The CDR3 has 14 amino acids. CDR1 is SNHLY, CDR2 FYNNEI, per germline. CDR3 in amino acids: CASRDGPEAHEQYF. CDR3 DNA sequence: TGTGCCAGCAGAGACGGACCCGAGGCCCACGAGCAGTACTTC.

The gene calls are TRBV18 and TRBJ2-2; no firm D call. The CDR3 consists of 16 residues. Trimming took off 0 bases at V and 1 base at J, with 9 bases between the two ends. CDR1 and CDR2 (germline): KGHSH, LQKENI. The CDR3 DNA sequence: TGTGCCAGCTCACCACCAAAGGGAAAGAACACCGGGGAGCTGTTTTTT. The encoded protein is CASSPPKGKNTGELFF.

This clonotype was counted at least ten times. The chain links TRBV20-1 to TRBJ2-1; 8 bases align to TRBD2. The V segment lost 8 bases and the J segment 8 bases; nucleotides outside the gene matches: 5. The CDR3 length is 11 residues. The germline V gene encodes CDR1 DFQATT and CDR2 SNEGSKA (reference sequence). CDR3 amino acids: CSPRRGDEQFF. CDR3 DNA: TGCAGTCCAAGGCGGGGGGATGAGCAGTTCTTC.

Ten or more counts support this clonotype. In nucleotides, the CDR3 is TGCGCCAGCAGCCAAGACAGCCGAGGTGTGGTTAATGGCTACACCTTC. Translation gives CASSQDSRGVVNGYTF. V gene TRBV4-1 combines with J gene TRBJ1-2; no definite D call. Trimming stripped 0 bases from V and 6 bases from J, with 17 bases between. The CDR3 is 16 residues long. CDR1 and CDR2 (germline): MGHRA, YSYEKL.

The chain recombines TRBV6-1 with TRBJ2-7; 11 nucleotides line up with TRBD2. This CDR3 contains 17 residues. Germline V gene data show CDR1 as MNHNS and CDR2 as SASEGT. V dropped 5 bases and J dropped 5; count of bases not matched to a gene: 14. DNA for the CDR3: TGTGCCAGCAGTCCCGTTTTTACTAGCGGGAGTTTCCACGAGCAGTACTTC. It yields the protein CASSPVFTSGSFHEQYF.

This chain joins TRBV7-8 and TRBJ1-2; possible D gene TRBD1, 5 bases. V gave up 5 bases and J gave up 8 bases, with 15 bases separating them. The CDR3 totals 13 residues. CDR1 and CDR2 from the germline V gene are SGHVS and FQNEAQ. The DNA for the CDR3 is TGTGCCAGCAGCCCACAGGTGGATGGGGGCTACACCTTC. It translates to CASSPQVDGGYTF.

This clonotype has ten or more counts. The gene calls are TRBV14 and TRBJ2-5; perhaps TRBD1 as D (5 bases). Trimming cost V 0 bases and J 7 bases, with 15 bases left between them. This CDR3 contains 15 residues. Looked up from germline, CDR1 is SGHDN and CDR2 is FVKESK. The chain's CDR3 is CASSQEGSRAGTQYF. In nucleotides, the CDR3 is TGTGCCAGCAGCCAAGAAGGTTCCAGGGCTGGGACCCAGTACTTC.

The rearrangement joins TRBV29-1 to TRBJ2-1, with a weak D call TRBD2 (7 bases). V was shortened by 6 bases and J by 8 bases, with 20 bases between the two germline ends. Germline V gene lookup returns CDR1 SQVTM and CDR2 ANQGSEA. The CDR3 is 14 residues long. The DNA of the CDR3 is TGCAGCGTCGGGGGCGGGAGCGTCTCCGATGAGCAGTTCTTC. This sequence encodes CSVGGGSVSDEQFF.

V and J are TRBV6-5 and TRBJ2-1; 9 bases are a match to TRBD2. CDR1 and CDR2 (germline): MNHEY, SVGAGI. The CDR3 spans 15 residues. J lost 5 bases, V lost 3 bases, and 5 bases had no gene match. CDR3 nucleotide sequence: TGTGCCAGCAGTTATAGCGGGAGTCCGAACAATGAGCAGTTCTTC. It is translated as CASSYSGSPNNEQFF.

This rearrangement joins TRBV2 to TRBJ2-5; TRBD2 might be the D (6 bases). The CDR3 covers 15 residues. V lost 5 bases, J lost 5 bases, and 18 bases lay in between. In germline, CDR1 is SNHLY, CDR2 FYNNEI. CDR3 protein: CASSFGGVRGETQYF. CDR3 sequence (DNA): TGTGCCAGCAGTTTTGGCGGGGTCCGGGGGGAGACCCAGTACTTC.

This clonotype was counted many times. The chain recombines TRBV15 with TRBJ2-5, with D hard to call. The CDR3 sequence is 14 residues long. Germline V CDR1 and CDR2: LNHNV, YYDKDF (reference sequence). The ends were cut back, 0 bases at V and 0 bases at J, with 5 bases in the middle. The CDR3 is CATSRDFDQETQYF. The CDR3, as DNA: TGTGCCACCAGCAGAGACTTCGACCAAGAGACCCAGTACTTC.

This clonotype was picked up many times. V and J are TRBV20-1 and TRBJ2-3, with D possibly matching TRBD2 (6 bases). V shed 7 bases and J shed 4 bases, with 18 bases lying between them. Germline CDR1 reads DFQATT; CDR2 reads SNEGSKA (reference sequence). CDR3 length: 14 residues. CDR3 loop: CSGAGGMIADTQYF. In DNA form, the CDR3 reads TGCAGTGGGGCTGGCGGGATGATCGCAGATACGCAGTATTTT.

This clonotype was seen ten or more times. The chain has TRBV15 and TRBJ1-3; perhaps TRBD1 as D (5 bases). CDR1 is LNHNV and CDR2 is YYDKDF in the germline V gene (reference sequence). Trimming shortened V by 0 bases and J by 3 bases, and 12 bases separated the two germline ends. This CDR3 has 16 residues. The CDR3 loop reads CATSREGETYGNTIYF. The CDR3 DNA sequence: TGTGCCACCAGCAGAGAGGGGGAGACATATGGAAACACCATATATTTT.

This clonotype was counted between two and nine times. The gene calls are TRBV14 and TRBJ2-7; 9 positions match TRBD2. Trimming removed 4 bases from V and 6 bases from J; junction bases left unmatched: 10. The V gene's germline CDR1 is SGHDN and CDR2 FVKESK. The CDR3 runs 15 residues. CDR3 protein: CASSPGIGLAREQYF. The CDR3 nucleotides read TGTGCCAGCAGCCCGGGAATTGGACTAGCGCGCGAGCAGTACTTC. Combining the CDR3 with reference TRBV14 and TRBJ2-7 gives the whole variable domain EAGVTQFPSHSVIEKGQTVTLRCDPISGHDNLYWYRRVMGKEIKFLLHFVKESKQDESGMPNNRFLAERTGGTYSTLKVQPAELEDSGVYFCASSPGIGLAREQYFGPGTRLTVT.